The 10 T cell receptor beta chains reported below all come from one sample, sequenced in a study of shared clonotypes between healthy human individuals. Generated by immunoSEQ multiplex PCR, the TCRdb table keeps only in-frame clones and is missing some. The sample yields approximately 1,500,000 clones, 95% to 99% seen once. The specimen was naive CD4+ T cells sorted from blood. Subset here: CD45RA+ positively selected. Receptors originate from a man aged 30-40 years in good health.

This chain uses TRBV7-9 with TRBJ1-4, with D hard to call. CDR1 and CDR2 from the germline V gene are SEHNR and FQNEAQ (reference sequence). The CDR3 length is 13 residues. Deletions cut 11 bases from V and 4 bases from J, with 14 bases between. The CDR3 nucleotides read TGTGCCTCGAAGTCTGGGATTAATGAAAAACTGTTTTTT. Its translation is CASKSGINEKLFF.

The CDR3 nucleotides read TGTGCCAGCAGTTTAGACAGGCTCCAGGGGACTTTCGAGCAGTACTTC. This translates into CASSLDRLQGTFEQYF. J is TRBJ2-7 and V is TRBV28; perhaps D is TRBD1 or TRBD2 (6 bases each). Germline-derived CDR1 and CDR2 are MDHEN and SYDVKM. Trimming took off 2 bases at V and 6 bases at J, with 20 bases between the two ends. The CDR3 covers 16 residues.

This clone was detected once. The chain carries TRBV27 and TRBJ2-1, with 9 bases identical to TRBD1. Germline V gene data show CDR1 as MNHEY and CDR2 as SMNVEV (reference sequence). Trimming cost V 8 bases and J 2 bases; bases outside gene matches: 10. This CDR3 contains 16 residues. The CDR3 DNA reads TGTGCCAGCCAAAGAGGGACAGGGTCGACCTACAATGAGCAGTTCTTC. As protein: CASQRGTGSTYNEQFF.

The V call is TRBV28, the J call TRBJ1-2; weak D call: TRBD1 (6 bases). Looked up from germline, CDR1 is MDHEN and CDR2 is SYDVKM. The CDR3 runs to 13 residues. Trimming took 4 bases from V and 7 from J, leaving 13 bases between them. The CDR3 region is CASSSRGSGGYTF. CDR3 sequence (DNA): TGTGCCAGCAGTTCTAGGGGGTCAGGTGGCTACACCTTC.

The chain links TRBV6-6 to TRBJ2-7, with D possibly being TRBD1 (6 bases). Trimming stripped 7 bases from V and 5 bases from J, with 15 bases between. The CDR3 contains 13 residues. The germline CDR1 and CDR2 sequences are MNHNY and SVGAGI (reference sequence). CDR3 amino acids: CASTKNRAHEQYF. In nucleotides, the CDR3 is TGTGCCAGCACCAAAAACAGGGCCCACGAGCAGTACTTC.

V usage is TRBV7-9 and J usage is TRBJ2-7, with 8 bases that match TRBD2. Germline CDR1 and CDR2: SEHNR and FQNEAQ (reference sequence). V was clipped by 0 bases and J by 6 bases; unmatched bases: 4. The CDR3 covers 14 residues. In DNA, the CDR3 is TGTGCCAGCAGCTTAGCAGGACTAGCAAGCGAGCAGTACTTC. Residues: CASSLAGLASEQYF.

This rearrangement joins TRBV28 to TRBJ1-2, with TRBD1 as a possible D gene (5 bases). The germline V gene encodes CDR1 MDHEN and CDR2 SYDVKM. V lost 5 bases and J lost 5, with 21 bases in between. This CDR3 contains 16 residues. CDR3 sequence (DNA): TGTGCCAGCAGTCAGACTTCCGCGGGACTTTCGTATGGCTACACCTTC. Translated, it gives CASSQTSAGLSYGYTF.

This clone has just one count. The chain uses TRBV5-1 and TRBJ2-3, with TRBD2 matching 13 bases. The trim removed 0 bases at V and 14 bases at J, leaving 24 bases unmatched. This CDR3 is 20 amino acids long. CDR1 is SGHRS and CDR2 is YFSETQ in the germline V gene. The CDR3 DNA reads TGCGCCAGCAGCTTGGTGGGCCCACTAGCGGGAGGGCCTTTTGGTTCAGGGCGGTATTTT. This translates into CASSLVGPLAGGPFGSGRYF.

The chain links TRBV7-2 to TRBJ2-7; possible D gene TRBD1, 6 bases. Trimming shortened V by 5 bases and J by 0 bases, and 17 bases separated the two germline ends. The germline V gene has CDR1 SGHTA and CDR2 FQGNSA. This CDR3 spans 16 amino acids. The CDR3 DNA is TGTGCCAGCAGCCTAAGGGGGATACCGAGCTCCTACGAGCAGTACTTC. Amino acids: CASSLRGIPSSYEQYF.

The chain links TRBV6-1 to TRBJ1-2; D possibly corresponds to TRBD1 (5 bases). The CDR3 sequence is 13 residues long. The V end was cut by 4 bases, the J end by 2 bases, with 8 bases between. Germline CDR1 reads MNHNS; CDR2 reads SASEGT. CDR3 DNA sequence: TGTGCCAGCAGTGGGCGACAGAACTATGGCTACACCTTC. Protein product: CASSGRQNYGYTF.